These 8 T cell receptor beta chains share one sample of origin, sequenced in a study of blood T cell repertoires in COVID-19. Data came from immunoSEQ multiplex PCR; TCRdb stores just in-frame clones and leaves some out. The data contain about 100,000 clones, roughly 79% of them seen just once; the ten biggest clones take up around 5.2%. The sequencing sample was made of peripheral blood. These receptors were collected from a man of 80 years or more with COVID-19, enrolled during active disease.

In its sample, this clone was seen a few times. This chain uses TRBV7-2 with TRBJ1-6, with D tentatively TRBD1 (6 bases). The CDR3 contains 14 residues. The V gene's germline CDR1 is SGHTA and CDR2 FQGNSA. Trimming removed 6 bases at V and 6 bases at J, with 12 bases between. For the CDR3, the DNA is TGTGCCAGCAGACCTGGACAGTCTAATTCACCCCTCCACTTT. This encodes CASRPGQSNSPLHF.

This sequence joins TRBV7-8 and TRBJ1-6; D might be TRBD1 (5 bases). The V end lost 5 bases, the J end lost 10 bases, and 15 bases lay between the germline ends. This CDR3 is 14 amino acids long. Looked up from germline, CDR1 is SGHVS and CDR2 is FQNEAQ. The CDR3 here is CASSPGGEESPLHF. CDR3 DNA: TGTGCCAGCAGCCCCGGGGGGGAGGAATCACCCCTCCACTTT.

The chain combines TRBV6-5 with TRBJ2-2; 8 bases are shared with TRBD2. The V gene end was trimmed by 6 bases and the J gene end by 6 bases; junction bases not matched to a gene: 3. The CDR3 is made up of 13 amino acids. Looked up from germline, CDR1 is MNHEY and CDR2 is SVGAGI. CDR3 sequence: CASRPGGAGELFF. Here the CDR3 DNA reads TGTGCCAGCAGACCCGGGGGGGCCGGGGAGCTGTTTTTT.

The rearrangement links TRBV19 to TRBJ1-2; 9 bases align to TRBD1. The CDR3 loop spans 14 amino acids. V dropped 4 bases and J dropped 4; count of bases not matched to a gene: 4. Looked up from germline, CDR1 is LNHDA and CDR2 is SQIVND (reference sequence). The CDR3 protein is CASSRRQGGYGYTF. CDR3 bases: TGTGCCAGTAGTAGACGACAGGGGGGCTATGGCTACACCTTC. Complete variable domain (other parts from reference TRBV19 and TRBJ1-2): DGGITQSPKYLFRKEGQNVTLSCEQNLNHDAMYWYRQDPGQGLRLIYYSQIVNDFQKGDIAEGYSVSREKKESFPLTVTSAQKNPTAFYLCASSRRQGGYGYTFGSGTRLTVV.

The rearrangement uses TRBV29-1 and TRBJ1-1; D remains unclear. The CDR3 spans 13 residues. Germline-derived CDR1 and CDR2 are SQVTM and ANQGSEA. Trimming cost V 0 bases and J 10 bases, with 15 bases left between them. In DNA form, the CDR3 reads TGCAGCGTTGAAGATGCTTTGGGCGGAGGAGCTTTCTTT. It codes for CSVEDALGGGAFF.

The CDR3: CASSSGTPEAFF. The CDR3 nucleotides read TGTGCCAGCAGTTCCGGGACACCTGAAGCTTTCTTT. This chain uses TRBV27 with TRBJ1-1, with D perhaps TRBD1 (6 bases). This CDR3 spans 12 amino acids. V was shortened by 4 bases and J by 6 bases, with 9 bases between the two germline ends. Germline CDR1 MNHEY, CDR2 SMNVEV (reference sequence).

In this sample, this clone is medium-sized. The V call is TRBV14, the J call TRBJ2-6; D perhaps matches TRBD1 (6 bases). Per germline, CDR1 SGHDN and CDR2 FVKESK. Trimming removed 6 bases from V and 1 base from J, with 10 bases in between. The CDR3 loop spans 15 amino acids. CDR3 amino acids: CASRDSQSGANVLTF. CDR3 bases: TGTGCCAGCAGGGACAGCCAATCTGGGGCCAACGTCCTGACTTTC.

The rearrangement links TRBV5-6 to TRBJ2-1, with TRBD2 matching 11 bases. This CDR3 is built from 16 residues. V lost 1 base and J lost 4; bases outside the gene matches: 4. Germline V gene data show CDR1 as SGHDT and CDR2 as YYEEEE. CDR3: CASSLLAGGGYNEQFF. In DNA form, the CDR3 reads TGTGCCAGCAGCTTGTTAGCGGGAGGGGGATACAATGAGCAGTTCTTC.